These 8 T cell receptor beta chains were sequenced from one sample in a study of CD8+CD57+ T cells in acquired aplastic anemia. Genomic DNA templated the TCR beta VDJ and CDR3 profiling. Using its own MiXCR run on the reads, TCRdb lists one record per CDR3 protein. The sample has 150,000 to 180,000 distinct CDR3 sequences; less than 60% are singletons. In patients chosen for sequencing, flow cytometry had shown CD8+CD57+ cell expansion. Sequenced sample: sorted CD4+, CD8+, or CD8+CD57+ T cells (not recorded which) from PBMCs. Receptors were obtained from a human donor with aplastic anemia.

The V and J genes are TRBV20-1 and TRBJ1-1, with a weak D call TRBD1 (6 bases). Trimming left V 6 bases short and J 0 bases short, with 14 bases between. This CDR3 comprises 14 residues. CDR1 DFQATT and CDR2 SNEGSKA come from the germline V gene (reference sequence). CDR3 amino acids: CSAVTGGLNTEAFF. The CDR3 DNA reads TGCAGTGCCGTGACAGGAGGGTTGAACACTGAAGCTTTCTTT.

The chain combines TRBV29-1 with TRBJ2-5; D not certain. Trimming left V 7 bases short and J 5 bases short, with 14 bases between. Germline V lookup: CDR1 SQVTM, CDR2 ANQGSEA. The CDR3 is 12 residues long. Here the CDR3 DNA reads TGCAGCGCCTCCGGACCGGAGGAGACCCAGTACTTC. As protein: CSASGPEETQYF. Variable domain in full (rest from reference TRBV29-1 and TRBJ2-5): SAVISQKPSRDICQRGTSLTIQCQVDSQVTMMFWYRQQPGQSLTLIATANQGSEATYESGFVIDKFPISRPNLTFSTLTVSNMSPEDSSIYLCSASGPEETQYFGPGTRLLVL.

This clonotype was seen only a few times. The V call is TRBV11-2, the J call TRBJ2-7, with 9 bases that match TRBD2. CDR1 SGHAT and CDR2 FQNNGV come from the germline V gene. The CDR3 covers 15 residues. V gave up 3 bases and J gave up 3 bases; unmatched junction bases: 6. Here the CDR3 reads CASSFPTSGRYEQYF. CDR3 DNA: TGTGCCAGCAGCTTCCCCACTAGCGGGCGCTACGAGCAGTACTTC.

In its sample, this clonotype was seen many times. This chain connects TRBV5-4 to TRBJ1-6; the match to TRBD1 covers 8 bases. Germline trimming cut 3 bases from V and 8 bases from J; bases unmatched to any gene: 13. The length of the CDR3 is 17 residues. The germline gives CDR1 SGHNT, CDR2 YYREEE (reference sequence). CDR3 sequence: CASSSPRTGLGHSPLHF. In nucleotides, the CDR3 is TGTGCCAGCAGCTCCCCCCGGACAGGGTTGGGCCATTCACCCCTCCACTTT.

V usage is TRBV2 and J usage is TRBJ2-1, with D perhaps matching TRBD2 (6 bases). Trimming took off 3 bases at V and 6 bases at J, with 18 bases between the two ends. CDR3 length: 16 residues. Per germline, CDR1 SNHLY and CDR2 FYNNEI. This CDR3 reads CASSDPGTSKGNEQFF. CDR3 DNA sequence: TGTGCCAGCAGTGACCCCGGGACTTCCAAAGGCAATGAGCAGTTCTTC.

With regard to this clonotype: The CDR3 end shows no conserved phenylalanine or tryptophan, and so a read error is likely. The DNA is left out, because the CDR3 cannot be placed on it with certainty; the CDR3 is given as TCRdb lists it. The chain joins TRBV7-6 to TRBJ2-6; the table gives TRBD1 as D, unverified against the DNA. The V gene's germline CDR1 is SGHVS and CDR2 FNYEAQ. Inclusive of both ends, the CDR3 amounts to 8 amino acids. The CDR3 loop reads CASQPGTY.

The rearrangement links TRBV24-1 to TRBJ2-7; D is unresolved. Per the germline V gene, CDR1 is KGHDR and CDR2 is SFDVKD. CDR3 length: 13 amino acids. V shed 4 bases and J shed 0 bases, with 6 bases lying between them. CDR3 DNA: TGTGCCACCAGTGACCCGAACTCCTACGAGCAGTACTTC. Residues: CATSDPNSYEQYF.

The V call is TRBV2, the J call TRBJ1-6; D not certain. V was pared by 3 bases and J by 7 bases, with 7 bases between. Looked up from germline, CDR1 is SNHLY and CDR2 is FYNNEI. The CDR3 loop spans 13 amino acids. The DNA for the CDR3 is TGTGCCAGCAGTGATCTGGGAAATTCACCCCTCCACTTT. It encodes CASSDLGNSPLHF.